The T cell receptor beta chain described here comes from a study of vaccination and CD4 T cells after COVID-19. On the study more broadly: In the convalescent cohort, there were six males and four females, two of them Hispanic. Regarding the study as a whole: With convalescent patients, a median around 85% of reactive clones emerged solely after vaccination. Convalescent patient numbers were relatively low, with no early post-infection timepoints.

Deletions cut 3 bases from V and 1 base from J, with 4 bases between. This CDR3 has 13 amino acids. Per germline, CDR1 SNHLY and CDR2 FYNNEI. As concerns this clonotype: Its antigen is unidentified.

From the PCR reads, TCRdb called clonotypes with MiXCR, one entry per CDR3 protein. The sample has 15,000 to 20,000 distinct CDR3 sequences; 60% are singletons. The sequence was obtained from a human donor who had recovered from COVID-19. Specimen: CD4+ T cells from blood, collected after SARS-CoV-2 vaccination. The chain links TRBV2 to TRBJ1-5; no definite D call. This chain's CDR3 is CASSEGSNQPQHF. In nucleotides, the CDR3 is TGTGCCAGCAGTGAGGGGAGCAATCAGCCCCAGCATTTT.